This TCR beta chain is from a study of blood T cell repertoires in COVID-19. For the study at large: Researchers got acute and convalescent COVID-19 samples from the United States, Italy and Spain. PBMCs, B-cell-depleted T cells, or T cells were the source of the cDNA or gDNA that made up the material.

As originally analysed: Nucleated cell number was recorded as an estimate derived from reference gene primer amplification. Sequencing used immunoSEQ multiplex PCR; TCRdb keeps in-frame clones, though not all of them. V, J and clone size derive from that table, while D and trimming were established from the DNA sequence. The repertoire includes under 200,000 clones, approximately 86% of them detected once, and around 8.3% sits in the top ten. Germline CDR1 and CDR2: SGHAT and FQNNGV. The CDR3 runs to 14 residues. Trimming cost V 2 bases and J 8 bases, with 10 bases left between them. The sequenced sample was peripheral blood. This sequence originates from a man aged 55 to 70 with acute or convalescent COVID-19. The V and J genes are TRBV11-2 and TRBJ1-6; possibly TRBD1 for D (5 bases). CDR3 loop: CASSLMTGDSPLHF. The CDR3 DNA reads TGTGCCAGCAGCTTAATGACGGGGGATTCACCCCTCCACTTT.